The 4 T cell receptor beta chains reported below all come from one sample, sequenced in a study of molecular identifiers for immune sequencing clone quantification. One entry per CDR3 protein, called by TCRdb with MiXCR from the PCR reads. The sample holds about 640,000 distinct CDR3 sequences, around 20% seen once. Source material: naive CD8+ T cells from blood, with Jurkat cell RNA spiked in. Subset given: FACS-sorted CD8+CD4-CCR7+CD45RA+ naive T cells. All receptors come from a human donor in good health. Some libraries in this study had Jurkat cell RNA spiked in.

A note on this clonotype: A single base separates this from a much larger clone, so it may be a read error. This chain connects TRBV2 to TRBJ2-3, with 10 positions matching TRBD2. V shed 6 bases, J shed 6 bases, and the junction held 9 bases outside the gene matches. There are 15 residues in the CDR3. Germline CDR1 reads SNHLY; CDR2 reads FYNNEI. In nucleotides, the CDR3 is TGTGCCAGCAGAGCCACTAGCGGGGTCCGGGATACGCAGTATTTT. Amino acid sequence: CASRATSGVRDTQYF.

The chain employs TRBV3-1 and TRBJ2-7; either TRBD1 or TRBD2 may fit D (5 bases each). CDR1 LGHDT and CDR2 YNNKEL come from the germline V gene (reference sequence). This CDR3 is 15 amino acids long. The V gene lost 4 bases and the J gene lost 1 base, with 14 bases spanning the gap. The CDR3 region has the DNA TGTGCCAGCAGCCGGTTTTTGGGGGTATCCTACGAGCAGTACTTC. This translates into CASSRFLGVSYEQYF.

The chain carries TRBV2 and TRBJ1-4; no clear D. V lost 1 base and J lost 7, with 22 bases in between. Germline CDR1 and CDR2: SNHLY and FYNNEI. This CDR3 comprises 18 residues. CDR3: CASSEVPFQLGHGEKLFF. Here the CDR3 DNA reads TGTGCCAGCAGTGAAGTCCCATTTCAGCTCGGGCATGGTGAAAAACTGTTTTTT.

This clonotype has only a few counts. The rearrangement uses TRBV11-3 and TRBJ2-2; D may match TRBD1 or TRBD2 (6 bases each). This CDR3 contains 19 residues. Germline CDR1 reads SGHNT; CDR2 reads YENEEA. Trimming took 1 base from V and 5 from J, leaving 23 bases between them. The CDR3 bases are TGTGCCAGCAGCTTAGCTGACCGGACGGGGGACACAAAAACCGGGGAGCTGTTTTTT. This gives the protein CASSLADRTGDTKTGELFF.